This entry is about one TCR beta chain. Its antigen is still unknown. This specimen comes from a study of cytomegalovirus exposure and HLA in healthy donors. Whole-study results and caveats: The authors reported that TCR beta sequences could predict HLA-A and HLA-B alleles. These predictions were accurate for most subjects in the first cohort. Researchers reported in a later analysis that a missense DCLRE1C variant was tied to TCR beta V- and J-gene trimming.

The PCR was carried out with 60 Vbeta primers and 13 Jbeta primers. Here immunoSEQ multiplex PCR was the method, and the copy in TCRdb shows in-frame clones only, minus some. The sample shows roughly 140,000 clones, around 76% of them seen only once. V dropped 4 bases and J dropped 3; count of bases not matched to a gene: 4. The CDR3 has 15 amino acids. The germline V gene has CDR1 LNHDA and CDR2 SQIVND (reference sequence). The sequenced material came from PBMCs. The rearrangement uses TRBV19 and TRBJ1-2; TRBD1 matches 11 bases. The clonotype was recovered from a man between 18 and 29 years old in good health and CMV-seronegative. The CDR3 loop is CASSTWDRGDYGYTF. The CDR3, as DNA: TGTGCCAGTAGTACTTGGGACAGGGGGGACTATGGCTACACCTTC.